This TCR beta chain was sequenced during a study of shared clonotypes between healthy human individuals. Notes on the study in general: Compared with memory subsets, naive subsets generally had larger estimated richness.

CD8 cells regarded as naive lacked CD45RO, were positively chosen for CCR7, and omitted terminally differentiated effector memory CD45RA+ cells. This clone was seen just once. Antigen unknown. Several immunoSEQ plates held equal portions of the genomic DNA taken from each subset. Some clones are missing from TCRdb's copy, which holds only in-frame ones; the method was immunoSEQ multiplex PCR. Of fewer than 850,000 clones listed, roughly 96% are singletons. This CDR3 has 15 amino acids. Germline V gene lookup returns CDR1 SGHAT and CDR2 FQNNGV. J gave up 7 bases and V 2 bases, and 5 bases lay outside the gene matches.

Sequenced: naive CD8+ T cells sorted from blood. The chain uses TRBV11-2 and TRBJ2-1; TRBD1 matches 10 bases. This clonotype was obtained from a man aged 25 to 40 in good health. CDR3: CASSLTGQGLNEQFF. Written as DNA, the CDR3 is TGTGCCAGCAGCTTAACGGGACAGGGGTTAAATGAGCAGTTCTTC.